This TCR beta chain was profiled in a study of blood T cell repertoires in COVID-19. The ends were cut back, 5 bases at V and 4 bases at J, with 11 bases in the middle. The CDR3 runs 14 residues. Germline V lookup: CDR1 LNHDA, CDR2 SQIVND (reference sequence). Authors' methods: Reference gene primer amplification in the assay estimated nucleated cell counts. This table comes from immunoSEQ multiplex PCR, and its TCRdb copy is limited to in-frame clones, with some not included. The D gene and trimming were derived from the DNA, and the V and J assignments and clone size from that table. The repertoire holds tens of thousands of clones, with about 90% as singletons.

The V and J genes are TRBV19 and TRBJ2-2; D is possibly TRBD1 (6 bases). This receptor was taken from a human donor with active COVID-19. The donor label of this sample is uncertain. Sequenced: peripheral blood. CDR3 sequence: CASSGGQITGELFF. The CDR3, as DNA: TGTGCCAGTAGTGGGGGACAAATCACCGGGGAGCTGTTTTTT.